Following are 4 T cell receptor beta chains from one sample sequenced in a study of identifying expanded T cells in peripheral blood. Data came from immunoSEQ multiplex PCR; TCRdb stores just in-frame clones and leaves some out. The profile covers some 100,000 clones, with roughly 87% appearing a single time and about 18% taken by the ten largest. Input material: blood. The source is a person aged 18-70 years in good health.

V is TRBV4-3 and J is TRBJ2-1; D may be TRBD2 (6 bases). CDR3 size: 16 residues. Germline CDR1 and CDR2: LGHNA and YSLEER. Deletions cut 0 bases from V and 2 bases from J, with 11 bases between. CDR3 DNA sequence: TGCGCCAGCAGCCAAGAAATCGGGGGTACCTACAATGAGCAGTTCTTC. Protein sequence: CASSQEIGGTYNEQFF.

This clone was seen once. The chain recombines TRBV6-6 with TRBJ2-3; no clear D gene. V was pared by 7 bases and J by 6 bases, with 17 bases between. CDR1 is MNHNY and CDR2 is SVGAGI in the germline V gene (reference sequence). The CDR3 extends over 14 amino acids. CDR3: CASTAYAKEDTQYF. The CDR3 region has the DNA TGTGCCAGCACCGCTTACGCCAAGGAGGATACGCAGTATTTT.

The V gene is TRBV4-3, the J gene TRBJ2-3; the D gene is possibly TRBD2 (6 bases). Trimming removed 2 bases at V and 1 base at J, with 16 bases between. This CDR3 comprises 17 residues. CDR1 is LGHNA, CDR2 YSLEER, per germline. This CDR3 is CASSQTFGGGRTDTQYF. The CDR3 DNA is TGCGCCAGCAGCCAAACGTTTGGAGGAGGGCGCACAGATACGCAGTATTTT.

The chain couples TRBV7-9 to TRBJ2-5; D ambiguous. The germline V gene encodes CDR1 SEHNR and CDR2 FQNEAQ (reference sequence). V was clipped by 11 bases and J by 4 bases, with 14 bases between them. CDR3 length equals 12 residues. CDR3 protein: CAGSGYGETQYF. CDR3 DNA: TGTGCCGGGTCTGGGTATGGAGAGACCCAGTACTTC.